This T cell receptor (beta chain) stems from a study of T cell repertoires in cytomegalovirus infection. About the study: Public TCR beta signature analysis indicated the presence of both CMV infection and matching HLA type.

CDR1 SGHTA and CDR2 FQGNSA come from the germline V gene. The germline V and J ends were trimmed by 5 bases and 1 base, with 14 bases remaining between them. The CDR3 has 16 residues. Study observations and caveats: CMV carriers having the relevant HLA were flagged by cumulative public TCR beta family frequency. There were HLA-C-restricted CMV-specific TCR beta clonotypes dominating the ex vivo response.

A single record per CDR3 protein comes from TCRdb applying MiXCR to the reads. The sample records 150,000 or so distinct CDR3 sequences, 20% to 25% being singletons. In this sample, this clonotype turned up a few times. What it binds is not known. Sequenced sample: PBMCs. The receptor was isolated from a human donor in good health (CMV status not recorded). Some clones in this sample may be carry-over from other donors' samples. This rearrangement joins TRBV7-2 to TRBJ1-4, with TRBD1 as a possible D gene (5 bases). For the CDR3, the DNA is TGTGCCAGCAGCCCCACCAGGGCGCTAACTAATGAAAAACTGTTTTTT. It codes for CASSPTRALTNEKLFF.